A single sample is the source of the 2 T cell receptor beta chains below, sequenced in a study of low-dose radiotherapy and immunotherapy resistance in tumors. TRAV and TRBV primers primed cDNA for both TCRalpha and TCRbeta. An approximately 19-cycle PCR with a constant-region primer and V-primer adapter amplified TCRs. Using its own MiXCR run on the reads, TCRdb lists one record per CDR3 protein. The table records approximately 12,000 distinct CDR3 sequences, roughly 60% of them present only once. The receptors originated from a human donor with advanced metastatic prostate, ovarian, gallbladder or colorectal cancer (not recorded which). This table probably holds off-target reads from a library built for another chain.

The chain carries TRBV21-1 and TRBJ2-7; the D call in the table, TRBD2, was not verified against the DNA. TRBV21-1 represents a pseudogene. This CDR3 spans 18 amino acids. The CDR3 region has the DNA TGTGCCAGCAGCAAAGCGCGCGGACTAGCGGGAGGGCCTCACGAGCAGTACTTC. It translates to CASSKARGLAGGPHEQYF.

The chain carries TRBV29-1 and TRBJ2-5; D gene unclear. V lost 5 bases and J 0 bases, leaving 10 bases between the germline ends. The CDR3 is made up of 13 amino acids. The germline V gene encodes CDR1 SQVTM and CDR2 ANQGSEA. CDR3 sequence (DNA): TGCAGCGTTTTCCGCCCGGACCAAGAGACCCAGTACTTC. This gives the protein CSVFRPDQETQYF.